The 30 T cell receptor beta chains given below trace back to one sample, sequenced in a study of T cells after yellow fever vaccination. One entry per CDR3 protein results from TCRdb running MiXCR on the 5' RACE reads. The table lists about 150,000 distinct CDR3 sequences, about 6.2% of them singletons, with about 0.61% in the top ten. Specimen: CD4+ T cells sorted from PBMCs, collected 10 days after the yellow fever booster vaccination. The receptor source for this set is a man aged 30 to 45 who received the YFV17D yellow fever vaccine.

This clonotype was observed a handful of times. The chain couples TRBV3-1 to TRBJ2-7, with D possibly being TRBD2 (6 bases). CDR3 size: 15 residues. The V and J ends lost 1 base and 5 bases respectively, with 15 bases between them. CDR1 LGHDT and CDR2 YNNKEL come from the germline V gene (reference sequence). The CDR3 DNA is TGTGCCAGCAGCCAAGGGGGACTCCTTCGGGACGAGCAGTACTTC. It is translated as CASSQGGLLRDEQYF.

The table lists this clonotype with a few counts. J is TRBJ2-7 and V is TRBV30; 10 nucleotides agree with TRBD1. The V segment lost 0 bases and the J segment 1 base; nucleotides outside the gene matches: 15. CDR1 and CDR2 (germline): GTSNPN, SVGIG (reference sequence). The CDR3 has 19 residues. DNA for the CDR3: TGTGCCTGGAGTGTACGAGGGACAGGGGTCGTTCGAGGATCCTACGAGCAGTACTTC. Protein: CAWSVRGTGVVRGSYEQYF. The full variable domain, with the rest looked up from reference TRBV30 and TRBJ2-7, is SQTIHQWPATLVQPVGSPLSLECTVEGTSNPNLYWYRQAAGRGLQLLFYSVGIGQISSEVPQNLSASRPQDRQFILSSKKLLLSDSGFYLCAWSVRGTGVVRGSYEQYFGPGTRLTVT.

The V call is TRBV7-9, the J call TRBJ2-3; TRBD2 matches at 10 bases. The CDR3 runs to 15 residues. With 2 bases clipped from V and 4 bases from J, the junction kept 3 bases outside the gene matches. Germline CDR1 reads SEHNR; CDR2 reads FQNEAQ (reference sequence). CDR3 coding DNA: TGTGCCAGCAGCTTACCTAGCGGGAGAGCAGATACGCAGTATTTT. It encodes CASSLPSGRADTQYF.

This clonotype was seen ten or more times. The chain carries TRBV6-5 and TRBJ2-2, with D perhaps matching TRBD2 (6 bases). The CDR3 loop spans 14 amino acids. CDR1 and CDR2 (germline): MNHEY, SVGAGI. V was clipped by 7 bases and J by 6 bases, with 15 bases between them. The CDR3 here is CASTPPGGAGELFF. CDR3 nucleotide sequence: TGTGCCAGCACGCCCCCCGGGGGAGCCGGGGAGCTGTTTTTT.

Only a few counts were recorded for this clonotype. The chain links TRBV7-2 to TRBJ2-4; tentative D call: TRBD1 (6 bases). The CDR3 contains 16 residues. The ends were cut back, 3 bases at V and 6 bases at J, with 18 bases in the middle. CDR1 and CDR2 (germline): SGHTA, FQGNSA. In DNA form, the CDR3 reads TGTGCCAGCAGCTTTATGGGGGCCATGTCGGGAAACATTCAGTACTTC. The encoded protein is CASSFMGAMSGNIQYF.

This clonotype was seen at least ten times. This chain connects TRBV20-1 to TRBJ2-1, with 8 bases fitting TRBD2. Germline CDR1 is DFQATT and CDR2 is SNEGSKA (reference sequence). The CDR3 extends over 11 amino acids. The CDR3 DNA reads TGCAGGTCGGGGGGGGCGTATGAGCAGTTCTTC. The encoded protein is CRSGGAYEQFF.

This clonotype was observed at least ten times. The chain is built from TRBV28 and TRBJ2-7, with TRBD2 identical over 12 bases. CDR1 is MDHEN, CDR2 SYDVKM, per germline. V lost 8 bases and J lost 2; bases outside the gene matches: 10. The CDR3 contains 16 residues. The CDR3 spells CASSSRLAGDAYEQYF. CDR3 nucleotides: TGTGCCAGCTCCTCAAGACTAGCGGGAGATGCCTACGAGCAGTACTTC.

Details on this clonotype: Possible read error: a much larger clone is one base away. The chain employs TRBV9 and TRBJ2-7; TRBD1 might be the D (6 bases). CDR3 length: 14 residues. Trimming left V 0 bases short and J 2 bases short, with 9 bases between. The germline CDR1 and CDR2 sequences are SGDLS and YYNGEE. CDR3 protein: CASSVARDTYEQYF. The DNA for the CDR3 is TGTGCCAGCAGCGTAGCGAGGGACACCTACGAGCAGTACTTC.

This clonotype came up many times. This chain joins TRBV20-1 and TRBJ2-1, with 11 bases lining up with TRBD2. Germline loops: CDR1 DFQATT, CDR2 SNEGSKA (reference sequence). The length of the CDR3 is 14 residues. The V segment lost 1 base and the J segment 6 bases; nucleotides outside the gene matches: 2. CDR3 nucleotides: TGCAGTGCTAGAGGCCTAGCGGGAGGCAATGAGCAGTTCTTC. Translated, it gives CSARGLAGGNEQFF.

This clonotype was detected many times. V gene TRBV20-1 combines with J gene TRBJ2-2; perhaps TRBD2 as D (6 bases). Germline CDR1 reads DFQATT; CDR2 reads SNEGSKA (reference sequence). The CDR3 is made up of 17 amino acids. Trimming pared 0 bases from V and 3 bases from J, leaving 17 bases between. The CDR3: CSARDRGRKKYTGELFF. The CDR3 nucleotides are TGCAGTGCTAGAGATCGTGGGAGGAAGAAGTACACCGGGGAGCTGTTTTTT.

The chain is built from TRBV9 and TRBJ2-2; TRBD2 agrees at 7 bases. Germline CDR1 is SGDLS and CDR2 is YYNGEE. The CDR3 sequence is 15 residues long. Germline trimming cut 3 bases from V and 8 bases from J; bases unmatched to any gene: 10. For the CDR3, the DNA is TGTGCCAGCAGCGCCACAACTAGCGTCACGGGGGAGCTGTTTTTT. Encoded protein: CASSATTSVTGELFF.

The chain carries TRBV18 and TRBJ2-1; 12 bases map to TRBD2. After removal of 1 base from V and 3 bases from J, the junction contained 1 base not matched to a gene. Germline values: CDR1 KGHSH, CDR2 LQKENI. The CDR3 totals 16 residues. CDR3 DNA: TGTGCCAGCTCACCACGGACTAGCGGGGACTACAATGAGCAGTTCTTC. This gives the protein CASSPRTSGDYNEQFF.

In this sample, this clonotype turned up a few times. The J gene is TRBJ2-1, the V gene TRBV20-1, with a weak D call TRBD1 (5 bases). This CDR3 has 10 residues. V dropped 6 bases and J dropped 8 bases, with 8 bases sitting between them. Per the germline V gene, CDR1 is DFQATT and CDR2 is SNEGSKA (reference sequence). DNA of the CDR3: TGCAGTGCAGGGGCCGATGAGCAGTTCTTC. Amino acids: CSAGADEQFF.

Ten or more counts support this clonotype. The gene calls are TRBV27 and TRBJ2-7, with 10 bases identical to TRBD2. This CDR3 has 13 amino acids. CDR1 and CDR2 from the germline V gene are MNHEY and SMNVEV (reference sequence). CDR3 sequence (DNA): TGTGCAGTAGCGGGAGGAGAGCTTTACGAGCAGTACTTC. Encoded protein: CAVAGGELYEQYF.

The chain carries TRBV12-3 or TRBV12-4 and TRBJ1-5; tentatively, D is TRBD1 (5 bases). V was clipped by 4 bases and J by 3 bases, with 13 bases between them. The CDR3 extends over 15 amino acids. The CDR3 DNA sequence: TGTGCCAGCAGTTCCCTGGGGGGGGACAATCAGCCCCAGCATTTT. This encodes CASSSLGGDNQPQHF.

Many counts were recorded for this clonotype. This chain uses TRBV6-2 or TRBV6-3 with TRBJ2-1; 7 bases align to TRBD1. Unmatched junction bases numbered 12, after V lost 7 bases and J lost 15 bases. Per germline, CDR1 MNHEY and CDR2 SVGEGT. CDR3 size: 12 residues. CDR3 sequence reads: CASKELGGPGFF. CDR3 in DNA: TGTGCCAGCAAAGAACTAGGGGGCCCGGGGTTCTTC.

The rearrangement joins TRBV7-6 to TRBJ1-5; D might be TRBD1 (5 bases). CDR3 length equals 13 residues. The V gene's germline CDR1 is SGHVS and CDR2 FNYEAQ. V was clipped by 5 bases and J by 6 bases, with 11 bases between them. This CDR3 is CASSTDQGQPQHF. Written as DNA, the CDR3 is TGTGCCAGCAGCACCGATCAGGGTCAGCCCCAGCATTTT.

In this sample, this clonotype turned up many times. The chain carries TRBV20-1 and TRBJ2-7, with 7 bases fitting TRBD2. V shed 6 bases, J shed 6 bases, and the junction held 8 bases outside the gene matches. The CDR3 spans 12 residues. Germline values: CDR1 DFQATT, CDR2 SNEGSKA (reference sequence). CDR3 sequence reads: CSAKGLVSEQYF. The CDR3 DNA reads TGCAGTGCCAAAGGACTAGTCTCCGAGCAGTACTTC.

The chain combines TRBV25-1 with TRBJ2-1; D uncertain. This CDR3 spans 15 amino acids. V was clipped by 1 base and J by 9 bases, with 16 bases between them. Germline assignment: CDR1 MGHDK and CDR2 SYGVNS. The CDR3 DNA follows: TGTGCCAGCAGTGAATCCACTCATATCGCCGGTGAGCAGTTCTTC. This translates into CASSESTHIAGEQFF.

This clonotype was observed a few times. The chain uses TRBV7-2 and TRBJ2-4, with 8 bases matching TRBD2. V trimming: 0 bases; J trimming: 15 bases; junction bases outside the gene matches: 13. CDR1 and CDR2 (germline): SGHTA, FQGNSA. There are 15 residues in the CDR3. For the CDR3, the DNA is TGTGCCAGCAGCTTAGCCTCTAGCGGGCCGCTGTGGAGGTACTTC. This sequence encodes CASSLASSGPLWRYF.

This clonotype was counted a single time. A read error is possible here, since a much larger clone lies one base away. The chain uses TRBV28 and TRBJ2-4, with D unclear. V was pared by 3 bases and J by 1 base, with 10 bases between. Germline CDR1 and CDR2: MDHEN and SYDVKM. This CDR3 region has 15 residues. The CDR3: CASSFFRMAKNIQYF. In DNA, the CDR3 is TGTGCCAGCAGTTTTTTCCGGATGGCCAAAAACATTCAGTACTTC.

A few counts support this clonotype. The V call is TRBV6-1, the J call TRBJ2-7; D is unresolved. The CDR3 is 14 amino acids. The V end was cut by 3 bases, the J end by 4 bases, with 13 bases between. Germline values: CDR1 MNHNS, CDR2 SASEGT. The CDR3: CASSEFVGSYEQYF. CDR3 nucleotides: TGTGCCAGCAGTGAGTTTGTGGGGTCTTACGAGCAGTACTTC.

The table lists this clonotype with many counts. The rearrangement joins TRBV10-3 to TRBJ1-1; possible D gene TRBD1, 5 bases. The CDR3 extends over 11 amino acids. The V and J ends lost 11 bases and 1 base respectively, with 8 bases between them. Germline V CDR1 and CDR2: ENHRY, SYGVKD. CDR3 in DNA: TGTGCCGTGGGGCAGAACACTGAAGCTTTCTTT. This sequence encodes CAVGQNTEAFF.

In its sample, this clonotype was seen many times. The V call is TRBV29-1, the J call TRBJ2-5; the D is unclear. Germline CDR1 reads SQVTM; CDR2 reads ANQGSEA. CDR3 length: 12 residues. V was trimmed by 5 bases and J by 4 bases, leaving 11 bases between them. The CDR3 DNA follows: TGCAGCGTTCGGACGGACCTAGAGACCCAGTACTTC. This gives the protein CSVRTDLETQYF.

There are many counts of this clonotype. The chain has TRBV23-1 and TRBJ2-3; D remains unclear. TRBV23-1 is an ORF for which the function is uncertain. Trimming pared 3 bases from V and 1 base from J, leaving 8 bases between. This CDR3 is built from 14 residues. CDR3 sequence reads: CASSHKTCTDTQYF. The DNA of the CDR3 is TGCGCCAGCAGTCACAAGACTTGCACAGATACGCAGTATTTT.

Comment on this clonotype: A much larger clone lies one base from this, so it may be a read error. V usage is TRBV27 and J usage is TRBJ1-1; D gene ambiguous. The V and J ends lost 3 bases and 3 bases respectively, with 8 bases between them. In germline, CDR1 is MNHEY, CDR2 SMNVEV (reference sequence). The CDR3 is made up of 13 amino acids. Here the CDR3 DNA reads TGTGCCAGCAGTTTGCGAGGGCACACTGAAGCTTTCTTT. Protein: CASSLRGHTEAFF.

This clonotype was recorded many times. This chain joins TRBV5-6 and TRBJ1-4; D might be TRBD1 (5 bases). V lost 4 bases and J lost 0, with 7 bases in between. The CDR3 runs to 14 residues. Germline CDR1 reads SGHDT; CDR2 reads YYEEEE. The CDR3, as DNA: TGTGCCAGCAGCCGGGGGGCAACTAATGAAAAACTGTTTTTT. Protein sequence: CASSRGATNEKLFF.

This clonotype has ten or more counts. The chain uses TRBV28 and TRBJ2-1; maybe TRBD2 (5 bases). Germline CDR1 MDHEN, CDR2 SYDVKM. The CDR3 consists of 16 residues. Between the trimmed V and J ends, which lost 6 bases and 2 bases, there was a span of 17 bases. The CDR3 DNA follows: TGTGCCAGCAGGACTTGGCGGGCCCCAACCTACAATGAGCAGTTCTTC. As protein: CASRTWRAPTYNEQFF.

This clonotype appeared many times. The V and J genes are TRBV9 and TRBJ1-4; D remains unclear. The germline CDR1 and CDR2 sequences are SGDLS and YYNGEE. This CDR3 is built from 15 residues. V lost 3 bases, J lost 1 base, and 10 bases lay in between. The DNA for the CDR3 is TGTGCCAGCAGCGCCTCAGGTTTAACTAATGAAAAACTGTTTTTT. It translates to CASSASGLTNEKLFF.

This clonotype was recorded a few times. V gene TRBV18 combines with J gene TRBJ2-7; 9 bases fit TRBD1. This CDR3 spans 15 amino acids. V trimming: 4 bases; J trimming: 2 bases; junction bases outside the gene matches: 6. Germline V gene data show CDR1 as KGHSH and CDR2 as LQKENI. The CDR3 reads CASSLGTGTTYEQYF. The DNA of the CDR3 is TGTGCCAGCTCACTAGGGACAGGGACGACCTACGAGCAGTACTTC.